The clone carrying this T cell receptor beta chain showed up just once. Its antigen is not known. Roughly 0.45 to 1 ug RNA was reverse transcribed with random hexamers. TCRdb re-derived calls from the immunoSEQ multiplex PCR reads in MiXCR, one entry per CDR3 protein. The table includes about 200,000 distinct CDR3 sequences, 90% to 95% detected once. The data were taken from a study of CD8 T cells in Susac syndrome. CD8+ and CD4+ T cells taken from blood had their TCR beta sequenced. Study-wide results and limits: It was acknowledged in the study that its TCR sequencing and HLA analysis involved a relatively small number of individuals.

Germline values: CDR1 KGHDR, CDR2 SFDVKD. V lost 7 bases and J 3 bases, leaving 11 bases between the germline ends. The CDR3 runs to 13 residues. This chain uses TRBV24-1 with TRBJ1-1, with a weak D call TRBD1 (5 bases). Sequencing was done on a sample of CD4+ T cells from PBMCs. This clonotype was sampled from a human donor in good health. This chain's CDR3 is CATRHGADTEAFF. CDR3 coding DNA: TGTGCCACCAGGCACGGGGCAGACACTGAAGCTTTCTTT.